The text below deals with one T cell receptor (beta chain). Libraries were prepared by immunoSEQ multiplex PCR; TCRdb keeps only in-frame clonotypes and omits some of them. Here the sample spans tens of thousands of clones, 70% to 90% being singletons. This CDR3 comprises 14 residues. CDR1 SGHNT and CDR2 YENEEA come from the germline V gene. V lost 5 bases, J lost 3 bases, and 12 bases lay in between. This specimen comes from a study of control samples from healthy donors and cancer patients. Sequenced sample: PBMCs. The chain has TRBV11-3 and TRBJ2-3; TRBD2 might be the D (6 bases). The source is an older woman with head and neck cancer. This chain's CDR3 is CASSQDYFTDTQYF. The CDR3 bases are TGTGCCAGCAGCCAGGACTATTTTACAGATACGCAGTATTTT.